Listed below are T cell receptor beta chains from one sample, sequenced in a study of shared clonotypes between healthy human individuals. Profiling relied on immunoSEQ multiplex PCR, and the TCRdb table lists in-frame clones only, not all of them. This sample has approximately 470,000 clones, with roughly 80% found just once. Specimen: PBMCs. The receptor source for this set is a woman aged 40 to 50 in good health. Some clones in this sample may be carry-over from other donors' samples. CDR3s include the opening cysteine and the closing phenylalanine or tryptophan. The D gene is left open where the match is weak. Some rows have no size entry. The others give once, few or many, or a class for an expanded clone.

abundance	j_gene	d_gene	v_gene	CDR3aa	CDR3nt
.	TRBJ2-7	TRBD1	TRBV27	CASSLRRQGAYEQYF	TGTGCCAGCAGTTTGAGGAGACAGGGGGCCTACGAGCAGTACTTC
many	TRBJ2-2	.	TRBV5-1	CASSYDSGRTGELFF	TGCGCCAGCAGCTACGATAGCGGAAGGACCGGGGAGCTGTTTTTT
.	TRBJ1-3	TRBD1	TRBV7-9	CASSLRPGQGIVGNTIYF	TGTGCCAGCAGCTTACGCCCGGGACAGGGAATCGTGGGAAACACCATATATTTT
.	TRBJ2-3	.	TRBV13	CASYSNGGTDTQYF	TGTGCCAGCTACTCGAACGGGGGCACAGATACGCAGTATTTT
.	TRBJ1-2	.	TRBV30	CAWRKTGLGDTF	TGTGCCTGGAGGAAAACCGGACTGGGGGACACCTTC
.	TRBJ2-1	.	TRBV7-7	CASSLEYANEQFF	TGTGCCAGCAGCTTAGAGTATGCCAATGAGCAGTTCTTC
.	TRBJ1-1	.	TRBV2	CASSPPSRGSRAFF	TGTGCCAGCAGTCCCCCGAGCCGCGGCTCGAGGGCTTTCTTT
.	TRBJ2-5	.	TRBV18	CASSLRQAGETQYF	TGTGCCAGCTCACTCAGACAGGCGGGAGAGACCCAGTACTTC
once	TRBJ2-3	.	TRBV11-2	CASSSPRGLGTQYF	TGTGCCAGCAGCTCCCCCCGGGGGTTGGGCACGCAGTATTTT
.	TRBJ1-4	TRBD1	TRBV7-9	CASSAGQGDEKLFF	TGTGCCAGCAGCGCGGGACAGGGAGATGAAAAACTGTTTTTT
many	TRBJ2-1	.	TRBV13	CASSLVGSMSSYNEQFF	TGTGCCAGCAGCTTAGTAGGTAGCATGAGCTCCTACAATGAGCAGTTCTTC
.	TRBJ2-1	TRBD2	TRBV29-1	CSVYSGTSSYNEQFF	TGCAGCGTTTATAGCGGGACGAGCTCCTACAATGAGCAGTTCTTC
.	TRBJ1-1	.	TRBV7-3	CASSLEGGGHTEAFF	TGTGCCAGCAGCTTAGAGGGCGGAGGGCACACTGAAGCTTTCTTT
.	TRBJ2-7	.	TRBV27	CANAGRRLTYEQYF	TGTGCCAACGCGGGGAGACGATTAACCTACGAGCAGTACTTC
few	TRBJ1-2	.	TRBV29-1	CSVGEPSSAF	TGCAGCGTTGGAGAACCGAGCAGCGCCTTC
many	TRBJ1-4	.	TRBV2	CASNSRRLGEKLFF	TGTGCCAGCAATTCCAGGAGGCTTGGCGAAAAACTGTTTTTT
.	TRBJ2-2	TRBD1	TRBV18	CASSPGTGRNTGELFF	TGTGCCAGCTCACCAGGGACAGGGCGGAACACCGGGGAGCTGTTTTTT
.	TRBJ1-5	.	TRBV6-1	CASSEAWTGRYLGQPQHF	TGTGCCAGCAGTGAAGCGTGGACTGGGCGGTATTTGGGTCAGCCCCAGCATTTT
.	TRBJ2-7	TRBD1	TRBV28	CASSLVGQGTYEQYF	TGTGCCAGCAGTTTGGTGGGACAGGGGACCTACGAGCAGTACTTC
.	TRBJ2-3	.	TRBV5-1	CASSLGDAPRTDTQYF	TGCGCCAGCAGCTTGGGTGACGCCCCGCGGACAGATACGCAGTATTTT
.	TRBJ2-7	.	TRBV2	CASSEGYEQYF	TGTGCCAGCAGTGAGGGTTACGAGCAGTACTTC
.	TRBJ1-1	.	TRBV6-4	CASKSSWDTEAFF	TGTGCCAGCAAGAGCTCTTGGGACACTGAAGCTTTCTTT
once	TRBJ2-7	TRBD2	TRBV7-2	CASSHRLAGGVSSYEQYF	TGTGCCAGCAGCCACCGACTAGCGGGAGGGGTTAGCTCCTACGAGCAGTACTTC
.	TRBJ2-7	.	TRBV7-2	CASSLAPGVLSEQYF	TGTGCCAGCAGCTTAGCCCCAGGGGTCCTGAGCGAGCAGTACTTC
.	TRBJ2-7	.	TRBV10-1	CASSDSDRHYEQYF	TGCGCCAGCAGTGATTCCGACAGACACTACGAGCAGTACTTC
.	TRBJ1-5	TRBD1	TRBV28	CASSRMRDSSNQPQHF	TGTGCCAGCAGTCGTATGCGGGACAGTAGCAATCAGCCCCAGCATTTT
.	TRBJ1-2	TRBD1	TRBV6-6	CASTFSGTDYGYTF	TGTGCCAGCACATTCTCCGGGACAGACTATGGCTACACCTTC
.	TRBJ2-1	.	TRBV5-1	CASSLGTTSNEQFF	TGCGCCAGCAGCTTGGGGACAACTAGCAATGAGCAGTTCTTC
.	TRBJ2-3	TRBD2	TRBV7-9	CATTVLAGVKADTQYF	TGTGCCACCACCGTGCTAGCGGGAGTGAAGGCAGATACGCAGTATTTT
.	TRBJ1-5	.	TRBV6-1	CASSDRYHQPQHF	TGTGCCAGCAGTGACAGGTACCATCAGCCCCAGCATTTT
.	TRBJ2-2	TRBD2	TRBV18	CASSPKRGSVTGELFF	TGTGCCAGCTCACCAAAGCGGGGCTCGGTCACCGGGGAGCTGTTTTTT
.	TRBJ1-3	.	TRBV5-6	CASSTGSGNTIYF	TGTGCCAGCAGTACAGGGTCCGGAAACACCATATATTTT
.	TRBJ2-7	.	TRBV18	CASSPQGRGYEQYF	TGTGCCAGCTCACCCCAGGGCAGGGGCTACGAGCAGTACTTC
.	TRBJ1-5	.	TRBV19	CASSMLGVQPQHF	TGTGCCAGTAGTATGTTAGGGGTCCAGCCCCAGCATTTT
.	TRBJ2-2	.	TRBV7-9	CASSLSGRYTGELFF	TGCGCCAGCAGCTTATCAGGGCGGTACACCGGGGAGCTGTTTTTT
.	TRBJ1-2	TRBD1	TRBV7-9	CASSSRGGQMVYGYTF	TGTGCCAGCAGCTCAAGGGGGGGACAGATGGTCTATGGCTACACCTTC
once	TRBJ2-5	TRBD2	TRBV7-2	CASSLRTSGRETQYF	TGTGCCAGCAGCTTAAGGACTAGCGGGAGGGAGACCCAGTACTTC
.	TRBJ1-2	TRBD1	TRBV27	CASSLMGTGKGYTF	TGTGCCAGCAGTTTAATGGGGACAGGGAAAGGCTACACCTTC
.	TRBJ2-3	TRBD2	TRBV30	CAWRTSGSTDTQYF	TGTGCCTGGAGGACTAGCGGTAGCACAGATACGCAGTATTTT
.	TRBJ2-1	TRBD2	TRBV6-6	CATRLAGGFYNEQFF	TGTGCCACTCGACTAGCGGGGGGTTTCTACAATGAGCAGTTCTTC
.	TRBJ2-2	TRBD1	TRBV11-1	CASSGTGVGLTGELFF	TGTGCCAGCTCCGGGACAGGGGTCGGTCTCACCGGGGAGCTGTTTTTT
.	TRBJ2-2	.	TRBV6-1	CASSEARGTGELFF	TGTGCCAGCAGTGAAGCGCGGGGCACCGGGGAGCTGTTTTTT
.	TRBJ2-1	TRBD2	TRBV2	CASSEGGSPYNEQFF	TGTGCCAGCAGTGAGGGGGGGAGTCCCTACAATGAGCAGTTCTTC
.	TRBJ2-5	.	TRBV10-3	CAISAQETQYF	TGTGCCATCAGTGCACAAGAGACCCAGTACTTC
.	TRBJ1-4	.	TRBV27	CASSLRAGEKLFF	TGTGCCAGCAGTTTACGGGCGGGAGAAAAACTGTTTTTT
.	TRBJ1-2	TRBD1	TRBV28	CASRRDSPSGYTF	TGTGCCAGCAGAAGGGACAGCCCCTCTGGCTACACCTTC
.	TRBJ2-2	.	TRBV27	CASARDRRGTGELFF	TGTGCCAGTGCCCGGGACCGCAGAGGCACCGGGGAGCTGTTTTTT
.	TRBJ2-7	TRBD2	TRBV10-3	CAISFSGRAIDEQYF	TGTGCCATCAGTTTTAGCGGGAGGGCCATAGACGAGCAGTACTTC
.	TRBJ2-1	.	TRBV9	CAGSVVPISSYNEQFF	TGTGCCGGCAGCGTAGTCCCCATCAGCTCCTACAATGAGCAGTTCTTC
.	TRBJ2-3	.	TRBV5-1	CASYSVIYRGGADTQYF	TGCGCCAGCTACAGCGTAATCTACAGGGGAGGGGCAGATACGCAGTATTTT
.	TRBJ2-1	TRBD2	TRBV4-2	CASSLGLADDPYNEQFF	TGTGCCAGCAGCCTCGGACTAGCGGACGACCCGTACAATGAGCAGTTCTTC
.	TRBJ1-5	.	TRBV28	CASTLAGQPQHF	TGTGCCAGCACCCTGGCGGGGCAGCCCCAGCATTTT